This T cell receptor beta chain comes out of a study of blood T cell repertoires in COVID-19 (dated by TCRdb to the early 2020s). With respect to the entire study: For ImmuneRACE Cohort 3, a participant was defined as recovered based on two consecutive negative NP/OP PCR tests, clearance by a healthcare professional, or resolution of symptoms. Samples from collaborators originated in the United States, Italy and Spain and spanned both the acute and convalescent phases of COVID-19. The material from the prospective study consisted of cDNA or gDNA derived from T cells, B-cell-depleted T cells, or PBMCs. Deeply sampled blood TCRbeta repertoires from subjects exposed to, actively infected with, or recovered from COVID-19 were included in the dataset. The repertoires were released in a freely available public database meant as a resource for research on the immune response to SARS-CoV-2. Samples were obtained from the ongoing ImmuneRACE study (first 160 participants) and from 1,254 subjects provided by 6 global collaborators. Nearly every sample came with metadata listing a de-identified subject ID, COVID-19 status, age in years and sex. Where available, HLA class I and class II types were taken from metadata supplied by the sample provider and were not determined by assay-based typing. Summary of the overall study and its limitations: The amount of clinical and demographic metadata varied by source and participant and was provided uncurated.

TCRbeta CDR3 regions were amplified from genomic DNA by means of the immunoSEQ Assay, a bias-controlled multiplex PCR. The authors processed their data as follows. Nucleated cell counts per sample were estimated from amplification of reference gene primers within the assay. To quantify the absolute abundance of each unique TCRbeta CDR3 rearrangement, sequence reads were collapsed and filtered. For each sample, productive Simpson clonality was calculated as the square root of Simpson's diversity index across productive rearrangements. In TCRdb, the immuneACCESS table is reduced to in-frame sequences with V and J assigned. These tables do not hold every clone; where another copy was compared, an unresolved V gene accounts for under half, and the others remain unexplained. The DNA gave D and trimming, while V, J and clone size come from that table. Present in this sample are around 200,000 clones, less than 90% of which were seen just once. The ten largest clones take up approximately 3.1% of the sample.

To note about this clone: The antigen it binds to is not known. The record has no base qualities; no much larger clone is one base away.

Participants in the prospective study were aged roughly 18 to 100 years, lived in 20 to 25 United States geographic areas, and enrolled through a virtual design. To assign participants to cohorts, the prospective study relied on clinical history that participants themselves reported in a screening survey and a study questionnaire. In the prospective study, whole blood, serum and a nasopharyngeal or oropharyngeal swab were collected from each participant by mobile phlebotomists. Over an approximately 2-month period, participants in the prospective study had the option of providing additional blood draws and questionnaires. Before DNA extraction, prospective study blood samples were shipped either frozen or at room temperature. The CDR3 numbers 17 residues from cysteine through phenylalanine. Just the 51-base CDR3 DNA is kept, in frame starting at base 1. The germline V gene gives CDR1 as MGHRA and CDR2 as YSYEKL. Trimming at the junction amounts to 0 bases on V and 9 bases on J, and the germline ends lie 21 bases apart.

Material: PBMCs or T cells enriched from blood (not recorded which). Recombination joined TRBV4-1 with TRBJ2-1; TRBD1 is possibly the D segment (6 matching bases). The source of this sequence is a woman aged 45-60 years in a cohort exposed to, infected with or recovered from COVID-19 (not recorded which). The CDR3 in this case is CASSQDLRDTLRGEQFF. The DNA sequence reads TGCGCCAGCAGCCAAGATCTCCGGGACACCCTACGGGGTGAGCAGTTCTTC.